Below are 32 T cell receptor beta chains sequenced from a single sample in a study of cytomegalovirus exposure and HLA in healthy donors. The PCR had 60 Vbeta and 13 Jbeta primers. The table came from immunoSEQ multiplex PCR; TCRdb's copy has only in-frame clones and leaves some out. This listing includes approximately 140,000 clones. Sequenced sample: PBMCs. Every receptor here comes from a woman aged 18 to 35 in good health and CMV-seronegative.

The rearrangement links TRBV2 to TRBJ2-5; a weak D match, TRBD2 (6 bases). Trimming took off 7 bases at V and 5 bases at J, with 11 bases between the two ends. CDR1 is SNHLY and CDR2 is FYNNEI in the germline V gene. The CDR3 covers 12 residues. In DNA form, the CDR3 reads TGTGCCAGCACCGGGAGAGTGGAGACCCAGTACTTC. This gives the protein CASTGRVETQYF.

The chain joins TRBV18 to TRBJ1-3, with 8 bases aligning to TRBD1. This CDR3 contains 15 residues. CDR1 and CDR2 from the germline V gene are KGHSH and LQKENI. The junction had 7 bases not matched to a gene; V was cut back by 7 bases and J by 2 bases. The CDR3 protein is CASFAGQGPGNTIYF. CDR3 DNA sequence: TGTGCCAGCTTTGCAGGACAGGGCCCTGGAAACACCATATATTTT.

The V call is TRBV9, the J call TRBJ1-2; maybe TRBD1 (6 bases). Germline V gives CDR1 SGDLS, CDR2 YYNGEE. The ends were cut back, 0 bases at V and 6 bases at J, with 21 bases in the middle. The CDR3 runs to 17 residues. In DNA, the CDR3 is TGTGCCAGCAGCGTAGGCGTAGCGAGCAGGGGTGTTGATGGCTACACCTTC. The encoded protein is CASSVGVASRGVDGYTF.

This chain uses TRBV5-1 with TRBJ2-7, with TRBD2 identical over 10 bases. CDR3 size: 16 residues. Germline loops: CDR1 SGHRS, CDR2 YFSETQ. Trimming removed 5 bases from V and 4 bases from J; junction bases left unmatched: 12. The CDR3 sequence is CASSQRTSGTYYEQYF. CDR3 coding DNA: TGCGCCAGCAGTCAACGGACTAGCGGAACATATTACGAGCAGTACTTC.

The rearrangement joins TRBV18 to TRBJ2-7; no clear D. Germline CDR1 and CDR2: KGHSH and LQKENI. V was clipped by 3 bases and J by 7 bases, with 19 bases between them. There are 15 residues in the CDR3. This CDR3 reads CASSPRQAGLLEQYF. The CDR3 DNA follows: TGTGCCAGCTCACCTCGGCAGGCAGGCCTCCTGGAGCAGTACTTC.

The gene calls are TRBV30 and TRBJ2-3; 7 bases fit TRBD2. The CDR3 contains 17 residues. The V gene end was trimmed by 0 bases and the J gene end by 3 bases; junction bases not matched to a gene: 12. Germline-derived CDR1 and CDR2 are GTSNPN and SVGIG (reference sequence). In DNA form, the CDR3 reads TGTGCCTGGAGTGTATCATTGGGAGGGGTCTCAACAGATACGCAGTATTTT. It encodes CAWSVSLGGVSTDTQYF.

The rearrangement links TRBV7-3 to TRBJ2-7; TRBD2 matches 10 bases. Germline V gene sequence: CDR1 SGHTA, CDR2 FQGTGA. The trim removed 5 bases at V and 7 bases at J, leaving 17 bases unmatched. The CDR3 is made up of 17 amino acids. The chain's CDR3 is CASSPIQREGLELEQYV. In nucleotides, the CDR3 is TGTGCCAGCAGCCCTATCCAGCGGGAGGGCCTGGAGCTAGAGCAGTACGTC.

The CDR3 region is CASSPIESGEETQYF. The CDR3 DNA reads TGTGCCAGCAGCCCTATCGAGAGTGGTGAGGAGACCCAGTACTTC. The J gene is TRBJ2-5, the V gene TRBV7-2; D uncertain. V lost 5 bases and J lost 5, with 18 bases in between. The CDR3 runs 15 residues. Germline CDR1 and CDR2: SGHTA and FQGNSA.

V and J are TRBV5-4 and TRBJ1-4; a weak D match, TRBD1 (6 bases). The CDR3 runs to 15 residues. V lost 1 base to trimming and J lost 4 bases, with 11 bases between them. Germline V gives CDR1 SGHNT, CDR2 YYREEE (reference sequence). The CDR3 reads CASSLSGQSNEKLFF. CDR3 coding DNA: TGTGCCAGCAGCTTGAGCGGACAGAGTAATGAAAAACTGTTTTTT.

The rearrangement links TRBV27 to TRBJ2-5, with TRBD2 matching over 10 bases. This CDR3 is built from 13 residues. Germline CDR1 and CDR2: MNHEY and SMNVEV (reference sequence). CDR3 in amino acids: CQLAGCNQETQYF. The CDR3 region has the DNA TGTCAACTAGCGGGATGTAACCAAGAGACCCAGTACTTC.

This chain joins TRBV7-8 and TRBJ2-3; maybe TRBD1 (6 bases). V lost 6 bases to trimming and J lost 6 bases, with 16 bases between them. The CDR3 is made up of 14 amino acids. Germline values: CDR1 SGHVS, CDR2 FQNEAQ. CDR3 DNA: TGTGCCAGCAGTTATAGAGACAGGATTGATACGCAGTATTTT. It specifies CASSYRDRIDTQYF.

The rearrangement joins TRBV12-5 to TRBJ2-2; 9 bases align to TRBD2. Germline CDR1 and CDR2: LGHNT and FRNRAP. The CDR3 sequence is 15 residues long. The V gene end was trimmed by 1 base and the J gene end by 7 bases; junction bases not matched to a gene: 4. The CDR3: CASGLALAGLGELFF. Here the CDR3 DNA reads TGTGCTAGTGGTTTGGCCCTAGCGGGGCTCGGGGAGCTGTTTTTT.

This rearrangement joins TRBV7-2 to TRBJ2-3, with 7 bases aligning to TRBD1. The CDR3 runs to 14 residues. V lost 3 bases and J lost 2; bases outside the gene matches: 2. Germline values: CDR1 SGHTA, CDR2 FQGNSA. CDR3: CASSLGQYTDTQYF. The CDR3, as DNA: TGTGCCAGCAGCTTGGGACAGTACACAGATACGCAGTATTTT.

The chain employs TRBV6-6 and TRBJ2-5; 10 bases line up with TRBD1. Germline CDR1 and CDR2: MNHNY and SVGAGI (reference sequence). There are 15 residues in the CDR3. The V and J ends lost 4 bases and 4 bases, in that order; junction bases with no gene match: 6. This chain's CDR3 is CASSFRQGARETQYF. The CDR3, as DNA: TGTGCCAGCAGTTTCAGACAGGGGGCACGAGAGACCCAGTACTTC.

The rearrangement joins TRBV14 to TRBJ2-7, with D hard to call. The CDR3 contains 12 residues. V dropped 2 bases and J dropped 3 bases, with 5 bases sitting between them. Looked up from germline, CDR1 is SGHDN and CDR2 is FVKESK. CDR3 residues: CASSQWHYEQYF. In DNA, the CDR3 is TGTGCCAGCAGCCAATGGCACTACGAGCAGTACTTC.

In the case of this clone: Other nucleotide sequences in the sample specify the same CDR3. The CDR3 region is CASSRTGAYEQYF. In DNA, the CDR3 is TGTGCCAGTAGTCGGACAGGGGCCTACGAGCAGTACTTC. This rearrangement joins TRBV19 to TRBJ2-7; 9 bases are a match to TRBD1. Germline values: CDR1 LNHDA, CDR2 SQIVND (reference sequence). The CDR3 is 13 amino acids. J was trimmed by 2 bases and V by 5 bases; bases with no gene match: 1.

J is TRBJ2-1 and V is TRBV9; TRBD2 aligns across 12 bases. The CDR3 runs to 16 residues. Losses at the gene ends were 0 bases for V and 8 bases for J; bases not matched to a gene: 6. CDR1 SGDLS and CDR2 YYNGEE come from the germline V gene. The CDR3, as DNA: TGTGCCAGCAGCGTAGACCCTGGACTAGCGGGATATGAGCAGTTCTTC. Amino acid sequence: CASSVDPGLAGYEQFF.

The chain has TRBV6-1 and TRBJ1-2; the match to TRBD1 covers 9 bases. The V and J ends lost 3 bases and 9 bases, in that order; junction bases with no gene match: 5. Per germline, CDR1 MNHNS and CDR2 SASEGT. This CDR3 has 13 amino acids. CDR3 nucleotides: TGTGCCAGCAGTGATGGACAGGGGAACAGCTACACCTTC. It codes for CASSDGQGNSYTF.

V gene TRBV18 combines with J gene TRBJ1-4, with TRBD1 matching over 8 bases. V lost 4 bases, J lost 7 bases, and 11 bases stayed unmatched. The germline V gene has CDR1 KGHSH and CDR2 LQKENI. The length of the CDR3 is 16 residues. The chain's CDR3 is CASSQNMDRAGEKLFF. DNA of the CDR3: TGTGCCAGCTCACAAAACATGGACAGGGCTGGTGAAAAACTGTTTTTT.

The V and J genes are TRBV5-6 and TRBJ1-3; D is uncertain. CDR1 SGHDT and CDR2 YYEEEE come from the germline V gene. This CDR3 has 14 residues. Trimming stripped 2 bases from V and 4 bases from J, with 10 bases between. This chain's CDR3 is CASSFFAAGNTIYF. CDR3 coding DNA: TGTGCCAGCAGCTTCTTTGCAGCGGGAAACACCATATATTTT.

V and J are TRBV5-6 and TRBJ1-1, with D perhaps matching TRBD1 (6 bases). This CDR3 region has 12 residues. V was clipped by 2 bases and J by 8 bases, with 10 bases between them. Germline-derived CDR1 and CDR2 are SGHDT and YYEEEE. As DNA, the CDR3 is TGTGCCAGCAGCTTTCCCGACAGGGAAGCTTTCTTT. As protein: CASSFPDREAFF.

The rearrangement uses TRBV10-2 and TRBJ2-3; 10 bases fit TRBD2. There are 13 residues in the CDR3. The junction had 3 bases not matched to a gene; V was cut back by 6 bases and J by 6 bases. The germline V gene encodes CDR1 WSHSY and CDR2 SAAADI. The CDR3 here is CASRRAGGDTQYF. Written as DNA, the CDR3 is TGCGCCAGCAGGAGAGCGGGAGGGGATACGCAGTATTTT.

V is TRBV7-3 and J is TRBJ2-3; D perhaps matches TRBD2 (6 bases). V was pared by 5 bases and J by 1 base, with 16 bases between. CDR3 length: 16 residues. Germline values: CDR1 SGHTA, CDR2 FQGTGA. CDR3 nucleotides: TGTGCCAGCAGCCACGGAGGGCGAGAGGGCACAGATACGCAGTATTTT. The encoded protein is CASSHGGREGTDTQYF.

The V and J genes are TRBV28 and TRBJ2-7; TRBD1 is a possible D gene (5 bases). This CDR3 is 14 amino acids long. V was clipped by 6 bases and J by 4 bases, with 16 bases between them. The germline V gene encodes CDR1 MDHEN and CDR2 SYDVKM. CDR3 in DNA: TGTGCCAGCAGGGAAGCAGGGATCAGATACGAGCAGTACGTC. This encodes CASREAGIRYEQYV.

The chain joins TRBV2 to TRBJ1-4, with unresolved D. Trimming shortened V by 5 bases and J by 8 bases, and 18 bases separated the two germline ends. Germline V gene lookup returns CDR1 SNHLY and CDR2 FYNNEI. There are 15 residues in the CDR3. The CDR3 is CASSPLFGVKEKLFF. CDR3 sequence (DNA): TGTGCCAGCAGTCCATTATTCGGGGTGAAAGAAAAACTGTTTTTT.

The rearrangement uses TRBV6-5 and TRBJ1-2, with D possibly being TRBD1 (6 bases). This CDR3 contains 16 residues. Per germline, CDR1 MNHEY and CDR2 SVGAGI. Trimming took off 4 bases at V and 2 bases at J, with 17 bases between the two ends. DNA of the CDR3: TGTGCCAGCAGTTCCCCCCTGGGGACAAACAACTATGGCTACACCTTC. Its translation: CASSSPLGTNNYGYTF.

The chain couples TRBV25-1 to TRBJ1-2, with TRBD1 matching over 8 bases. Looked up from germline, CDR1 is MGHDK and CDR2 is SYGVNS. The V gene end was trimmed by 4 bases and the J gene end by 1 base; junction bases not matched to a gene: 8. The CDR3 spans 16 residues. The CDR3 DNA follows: TGTGCCAGCAGTGTGGGGACAGGTTCTTTTAACTATGGCTACACCTTC. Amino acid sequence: CASSVGTGSFNYGYTF.

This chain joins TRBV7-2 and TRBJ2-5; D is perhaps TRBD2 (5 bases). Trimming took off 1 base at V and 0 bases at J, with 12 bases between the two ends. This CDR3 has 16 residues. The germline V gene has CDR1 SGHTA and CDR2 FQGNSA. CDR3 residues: CASSLDSDPYQETQYF. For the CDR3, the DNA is TGTGCCAGCAGCTTAGATAGCGACCCGTACCAAGAGACCCAGTACTTC.

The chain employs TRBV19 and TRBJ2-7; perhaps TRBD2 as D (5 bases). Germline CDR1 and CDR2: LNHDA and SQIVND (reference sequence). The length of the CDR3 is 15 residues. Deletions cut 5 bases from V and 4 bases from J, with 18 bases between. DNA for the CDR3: TGTGCCAGTAGTCGCGGCTTCGGGAACTTGTACGAGCAGTACTTC. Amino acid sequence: CASSRGFGNLYEQYF. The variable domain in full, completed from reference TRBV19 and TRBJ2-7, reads DGGITQSPKYLFRKEGQNVTLSCEQNLNHDAMYWYRQDPGQGLRLIYYSQIVNDFQKGDIAEGYSVSREKKESFPLTVTSAQKNPTAFYLCASSRGFGNLYEQYFGPGTRLTVT.

CDR3: CASRLDSGELFF. The CDR3 coding sequence is TGCGCCAGCAGATTAGATTCCGGGGAGCTGTTTTTT. The rearrangement joins TRBV5-1 to TRBJ2-2; D unresolved. The germline V gene has CDR1 SGHRS and CDR2 YFSETQ. This CDR3 is built from 12 residues. V dropped 5 bases and J dropped 6 bases, with 8 bases sitting between them.

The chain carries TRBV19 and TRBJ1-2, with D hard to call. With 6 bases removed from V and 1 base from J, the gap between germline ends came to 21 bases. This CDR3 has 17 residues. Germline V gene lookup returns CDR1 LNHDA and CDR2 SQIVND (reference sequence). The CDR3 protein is CASRAAGRPTLNYGYTF. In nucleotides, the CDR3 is TGTGCCAGTAGGGCGGCGGGCAGGCCGACCCTTAACTATGGCTACACCTTC.

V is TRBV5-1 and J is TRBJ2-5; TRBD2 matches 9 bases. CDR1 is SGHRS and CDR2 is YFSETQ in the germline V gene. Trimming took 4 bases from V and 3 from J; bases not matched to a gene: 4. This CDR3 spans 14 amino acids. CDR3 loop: CASSPGLAKETQYF. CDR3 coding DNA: TGCGCCAGCAGCCCCGGACTAGCGAAAGAGACCCAGTACTTC.